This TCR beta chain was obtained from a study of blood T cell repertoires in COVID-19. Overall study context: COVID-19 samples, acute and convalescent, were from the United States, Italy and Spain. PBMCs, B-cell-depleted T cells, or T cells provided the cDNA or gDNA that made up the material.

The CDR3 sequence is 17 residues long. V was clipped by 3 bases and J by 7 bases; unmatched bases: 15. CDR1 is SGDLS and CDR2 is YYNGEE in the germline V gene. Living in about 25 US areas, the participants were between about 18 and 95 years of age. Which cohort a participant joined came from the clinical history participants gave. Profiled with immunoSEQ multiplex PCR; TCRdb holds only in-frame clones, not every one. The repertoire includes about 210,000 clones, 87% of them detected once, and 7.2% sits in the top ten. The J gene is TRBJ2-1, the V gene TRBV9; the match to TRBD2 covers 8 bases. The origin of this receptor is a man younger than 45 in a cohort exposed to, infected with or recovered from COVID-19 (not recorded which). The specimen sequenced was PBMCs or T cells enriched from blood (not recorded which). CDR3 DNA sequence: TGTGCCAGCAGCGCCACGGGAACGGGAGGGCCGGGGAATGAGCAGTTCTTC. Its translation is CASSATGTGGPGNEQFF. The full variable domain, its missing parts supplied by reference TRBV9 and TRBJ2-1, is DSGVTQTPKHLITATGQRVTLRCSPRSGDLSVYWYQQSLDQGLQFLIQYYNGEERAKGNILERFSAQQFPDLHSELNLSSLELGDSALYFCASSATGTGGPGNEQFFGPGTRLTVL.